The 9 T cell receptor beta chains below all came from one sample that was sequenced in a study of blood T cell repertoires in COVID-19. Data came from immunoSEQ multiplex PCR; TCRdb stores just in-frame clones and leaves some out. This sample has about 81,000 clones; 90% to 95% occur once, and the top ten carry 1.5% to 2%. Sequencing was performed on peripheral blood. The receptor set was obtained from a woman between 45 and 60 years old in a cohort sampled during active COVID-19.

The J gene is TRBJ1-1, the V gene TRBV6-5; a possible D gene is TRBD1 (5 bases). Germline V gene data show CDR1 as MNHEY and CDR2 as SVGAGI. The CDR3 loop spans 13 amino acids. Trimming removed 7 bases from V and 3 bases from J, with 12 bases in between. The CDR3 region is CASTRGGYTEAFF. The CDR3 bases are TGTGCCAGCACAAGGGGAGGCTACACTGAAGCTTTCTTT.

J is TRBJ2-3 and V is TRBV2, with 7 positions matching TRBD2. The germline V gene encodes CDR1 SNHLY and CDR2 FYNNEI. The CDR3 is 15 residues long. Trimming cost V 8 bases and J 4 bases; bases outside gene matches: 12. CDR3 bases: TGTGCCAGCCGGACCGGGACTATTGCGTCAGATACGCAGTATTTT. Amino acids: CASRTGTIASDTQYF.

V is TRBV5-1 and J is TRBJ2-7; 9 nucleotides match TRBD1. This CDR3 is 15 amino acids long. CDR1 is SGHRS and CDR2 is YFSETQ in the germline V gene. Trimming took 3 bases from V and 6 from J; bases not matched to a gene: 10. The CDR3 sequence: CASSSAQGAVGEQYF. The CDR3 nucleotides read TGCGCCAGCAGCTCGGCACAGGGGGCTGTAGGCGAGCAGTACTTC.

This rearrangement joins TRBV21-1 to TRBJ2-2; TRBD1, the D gene given by the table, was not confirmed from the DNA. TRBV21-1 is a recognized pseudogene. This CDR3 spans 18 amino acids. In DNA form, the CDR3 reads TGTGCCAGCAGCAAAGGAGACAGGGACGTTTCGCGCACCGGGGAGCTGTTTTTT. This translates into CASSKGDRDVSRTGELFF.

This clone occurred once. The chain employs TRBV19 and TRBJ2-7; the match to TRBD1 covers 8 bases. With V trimmed by 11 bases and J by 6 bases, 9 bases remained unmatched. The CDR3 has 12 residues. CDR1 is LNHDA, CDR2 SQIVND, per germline (reference sequence). The CDR3 region has the DNA TGTGCCGCTGGCCAGGGGGCTGTCGAGCAGTACTTC. It translates to CAAGQGAVEQYF.

This clone was detected only a few times. The gene calls are TRBV3-1 (or the pseudogene TRBV3-2) and TRBJ2-2; TRBD2 matches at 14 bases. This CDR3 spans 16 amino acids. V was clipped by 6 bases and J by 7 bases; unmatched bases: 7. Per germline, CDR1 LGHDT and CDR2 YNNKEL (reference sequence). The CDR3 bases are TGTGCCAGCAGTCCAATGACTAGCGGGGGGGTCGGGGAGCTGTTTTTT. Amino acids: CASSPMTSGGVGELFF.

This clone was seen a single time. V gene TRBV12-5 combines with J gene TRBJ1-1; TRBD1 agrees at 9 bases. The length of the CDR3 is 16 residues. The trim removed 5 bases at V and 5 bases at J, leaving 12 bases unmatched. In germline, CDR1 is LGHNT, CDR2 FRNRAP. The CDR3 here is CASGAYATGGSTEAFF. The CDR3 DNA reads as TGTGCTAGTGGTGCGTACGCGACAGGGGGATCTACTGAAGCTTTCTTT.

This chain uses TRBV19 with TRBJ1-1; D is uncertain. The CDR3 has 14 residues. V was trimmed by 1 base and J by 5 bases, leaving 11 bases between them. Germline CDR1 reads LNHDA; CDR2 reads SQIVND (reference sequence). This CDR3 is CASSIGSVRTEAFF. The CDR3 DNA reads as TGTGCCAGTAGTATAGGTTCCGTGAGGACTGAAGCTTTCTTT. The whole variable domain, remainder taken from reference TRBV19 and TRBJ1-1, is DGGITQSPKYLFRKEGQNVTLSCEQNLNHDAMYWYRQDPGQGLRLIYYSQIVNDFQKGDIAEGYSVSREKKESFPLTVTSAQKNPTAFYLCASSIGSVRTEAFFGQGTRLTVV.

This chain connects TRBV7-9 to TRBJ1-6; TRBD1 matches 9 bases. J gave up 8 bases and V 5 bases, and 7 bases lay outside the gene matches. CDR1 is SEHNR and CDR2 is FQNEAQ in the germline V gene (reference sequence). The CDR3 length is 15 residues. The CDR3 here is CASSQQGALYSPLHF. CDR3 nucleotide sequence: TGTGCCAGCAGCCAACAGGGGGCTCTCTATTCACCCCTCCACTTT.